The entry below describes one T cell receptor beta chain. This CDR3 has 15 residues. Germline V gene data show CDR1 as SGHDT and CDR2 as YYEEEE. V shed 3 bases, J shed 6 bases, and the junction held 6 bases outside the gene matches. This record belongs to a study of blood T cell repertoires in COVID-19. TCRdb's table, derived via immunoSEQ multiplex PCR, lists solely in-frame clones and lacks some. The sample has 200,000 to 300,000 clones; 75% to 85% are singletons. The gene calls are TRBV5-6 and TRBJ2-7; TRBD2 agrees at 13 bases. Sequenced material: peripheral blood. This receptor was obtained from a woman of 80 years or more with COVID-19, enrolled during active disease. CDR3 residues: CASSWGLAGYIEQYF. In nucleotides, the CDR3 is TGTGCCAGCAGCTGGGGACTAGCGGGATACATCGAGCAGTACTTC.